Below, 14 T cell receptor beta chains from the same sample are listed, as sequenced in a study of OX40 agonist ivuxolimab in advanced cancers. TCRdb keeps only in-frame clones here, not all; method: immunoSEQ multiplex PCR. This repertoire shows around 43,000 clones, about nine tenths found once; its top ten account for 10% to 15%. This specimen was CD4+ or CD8+ T cells sorted from blood, taken in a trial of the OX40 agonist ivuxolimab. The receptors shown here come from an adult with an advanced solid tumor such as melanoma, head and neck, liver or kidney cancer.

The CDR3 spells CASSNPTGVGYEQYF. Here the CDR3 DNA reads TGTGCCAGCAGCAACCCGACAGGGGTCGGCTACGAGCAGTACTTC. The chain is built from TRBV7-9 and TRBJ2-7; the match to TRBD1 covers 8 bases. This CDR3 spans 15 amino acids. Germline CDR1 is SEHNR and CDR2 is FQNEAQ (reference sequence). The V segment lost 5 bases and the J segment 3 bases; nucleotides outside the gene matches: 9.

V usage is TRBV7-8 and J usage is TRBJ2-2; 12 bases match TRBD1. The germline CDR1 and CDR2 sequences are SGHVS and FQNEAQ. This CDR3 is 21 amino acids long. Trimming took 2 bases from V and 2 from J; bases not matched to a gene: 15. Written as DNA, the CDR3 is TGTGCCAGCAGCTTACCTTCCCGGGGACAGGGGGCGACATCTAACACCGGGGAGCTGTTTTTT. This translates into CASSLPSRGQGATSNTGELFF.

The genes are TRBV6-6 and TRBJ2-3, with D perhaps matching TRBD2 (6 bases). V was cut by 6 bases and J by 2 bases, with 15 bases left in between. The V gene's germline CDR1 is MNHNY and CDR2 SVGAGI (reference sequence). This CDR3 comprises 15 residues. The CDR3 loop reads CASSPSGGYTDTQYF. CDR3 nucleotides: TGTGCCAGCAGCCCTAGTGGGGGGTACACAGATACGCAGTATTTT.

V is TRBV27 and J is TRBJ2-5; 7 positions match TRBD1. Trimming at V came to 5 bases and at J to 3 bases, leaving 3 bases not matched to a gene. The V gene's germline CDR1 is MNHEY and CDR2 SMNVEV (reference sequence). CDR3 size: 13 residues. The CDR3 is CASSQDREETQYF. In DNA form, the CDR3 reads TGTGCCAGCAGTCAAGACAGGGAAGAGACCCAGTACTTC.

The genes are TRBV6-5 and TRBJ1-2; the D is unclear. The CDR3 consists of 11 residues. Germline lookup yields CDR1 MNHEY and CDR2 SVGAGI. The V end was cut by 8 bases, the J end by 4 bases, with 8 bases between. The CDR3 nucleotides read TGTGCCAGCCAGGACTTCTATGGCTACACCTTC. Protein sequence: CASQDFYGYTF.

The chain employs TRBV28 and TRBJ2-1; D is unresolved. V gave up 3 bases and J gave up 5 bases, with 14 bases separating them. Germline V gives CDR1 MDHEN, CDR2 SYDVKM. This CDR3 is built from 15 residues. The CDR3 DNA reads as TGTGCCAGCAGTTTTAGACTGCACGAGAACAATGAGCAGTTCTTC. It specifies CASSFRLHENNEQFF.

This clone was picked up a small number of times. V gene TRBV12-5 combines with J gene TRBJ1-1; the match to TRBD1 covers 9 bases. V lost 2 bases to trimming and J lost 3 bases; unmatched junction nucleotides: 4. The germline V gene encodes CDR1 LGHNT and CDR2 FRNRAP. The CDR3 length is 15 residues. This CDR3 is CASGLPRTGDTEAFF. CDR3 DNA: TGTGCTAGTGGTTTGCCACGGACAGGGGACACTGAAGCTTTCTTT.

This rearrangement joins TRBV28 to TRBJ2-7; D may be TRBD1 (5 bases). This CDR3 region has 15 residues. Deletions cut 6 bases from V and 6 bases from J, with 21 bases between. Germline CDR1 reads MDHEN; CDR2 reads SYDVKM. CDR3 nucleotides: TGTGCCAGCAGATGGGTTCTCAACGTCACAGGCGAGCAGTACTTC. Protein product: CASRWVLNVTGEQYF.

V gene TRBV7-8 combines with J gene TRBJ2-1; D is unresolved. The V and J ends lost 4 bases and 7 bases respectively, with 17 bases between them. The CDR3 sequence is 15 residues long. Germline V CDR1 and CDR2: SGHVS, FQNEAQ. The CDR3 DNA reads as TGTGCCAGCAGCTCCATGGGATCGGCATGGAATGAGCAGTTCTTC. Translation gives CASSSMGSAWNEQFF. The full variable domain, rest sourced from reference TRBV7-8 and TRBJ2-1, is GAGVSQSPRYKVAKRGQDVALRCDPISGHVSLFWYQQALGQGPEFLTYFQNEAQLDKSGLPSDRFFAERPEGSVSTLKIQRTQQEDSAVYLCASSSMGSAWNEQFFGPGTRLTVL.

V usage is TRBV11-1 and J usage is TRBJ2-3; 12 bases fit TRBD2. The CDR3 totals 14 residues. The germline V gene encodes CDR1 SGHAT and CDR2 FQDESV (reference sequence). V trimming: 9 bases; J trimming: 4 bases; junction bases outside the gene matches: 5. The CDR3 sequence: CASEASGGADTQYF. The CDR3 nucleotides read TGTGCCAGTGAGGCTAGCGGGGGGGCAGATACGCAGTATTTT.

CDR3 DNA: TGTGCCAGCAGAATTAACGGAGTGGCTGAAGCTTTCTTT. Translating gives CASRINGVAEAFF. V is TRBV27 and J is TRBJ1-1; D gene unclear. Trimming left V 6 bases short and J 6 bases short, with 14 bases between. There are 13 residues in the CDR3. Germline assignment: CDR1 MNHEY and CDR2 SMNVEV (reference sequence).

This clone has a handful of counts. This sequence joins TRBV5-6 and TRBJ2-2; the match to TRBD1 covers 7 bases. The CDR3 is 17 residues long. J gave up 0 bases and V 0 bases, and 5 bases lay outside the gene matches. CDR1 is SGHDT, CDR2 YYEEEE, per germline. The CDR3 loop is CASSLGPQGANTGELFF. CDR3 nucleotide sequence: TGTGCCAGCAGCTTGGGGCCCCAGGGGGCGAACACCGGGGAGCTGTTTTTT.

V and J are TRBV29-1 and TRBJ1-2; 8 bases are shared with TRBD1. Germline CDR1 reads SQVTM; CDR2 reads ANQGSEA. This CDR3 comprises 19 residues. The ends lost 3 bases at V and 3 bases at J; junction bases unmatched: 21. CDR3 bases: TGCAGCGTTGACTCGGTCCACATCCGGCCCAGGGGGCGATACTATGGCTACACCTTC. This encodes CSVDSVHIRPRGRYYGYTF.

This clone was seen just once. V is TRBV4-1 and J is TRBJ1-1; D is ambiguous. The V gene lost 0 bases and the J gene lost 1 base, with 9 bases spanning the gap. The CDR3 runs 15 residues. Germline assignment: CDR1 MGHRA and CDR2 YSYEKL. The CDR3 protein is CASSQEEGRNTEAFF. CDR3 coding DNA: TGCGCCAGCAGCCAAGAGGAAGGAAGGAACACTGAAGCTTTCTTT.